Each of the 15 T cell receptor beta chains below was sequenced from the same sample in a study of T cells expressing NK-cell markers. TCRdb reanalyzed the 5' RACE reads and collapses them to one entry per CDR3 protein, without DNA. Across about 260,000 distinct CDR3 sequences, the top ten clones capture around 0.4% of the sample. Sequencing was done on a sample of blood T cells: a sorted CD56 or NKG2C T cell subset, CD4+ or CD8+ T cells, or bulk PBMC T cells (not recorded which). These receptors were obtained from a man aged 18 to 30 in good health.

The CDR3 reads CASSSLRGEQYF. V usage is TRBV5-5 and J usage is TRBJ2-7. The germline V gene encodes CDR1 SGHKS and CDR2 YYEKEE (reference sequence). The CDR3 loop spans 12 amino acids.

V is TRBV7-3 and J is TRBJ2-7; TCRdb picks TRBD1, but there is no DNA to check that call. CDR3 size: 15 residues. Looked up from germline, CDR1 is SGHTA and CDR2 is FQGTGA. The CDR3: CASSLIGGREGEQYF.

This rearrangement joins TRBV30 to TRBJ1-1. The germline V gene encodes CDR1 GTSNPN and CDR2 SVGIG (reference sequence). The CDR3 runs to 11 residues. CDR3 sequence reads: CAWSELQEAFF.

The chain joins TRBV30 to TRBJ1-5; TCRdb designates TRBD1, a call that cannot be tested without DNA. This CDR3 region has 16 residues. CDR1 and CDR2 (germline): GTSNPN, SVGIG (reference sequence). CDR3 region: CAWSVGDRGFYQPQHF.

CDR3: CATVSGQDYNEQFF. The chain has TRBV2 and TRBJ2-1; TCRdb gives TRBD1 as the D gene, but with no DNA this cannot be confirmed. The CDR3 totals 14 residues. CDR1 and CDR2 (germline): SNHLY, FYNNEI.

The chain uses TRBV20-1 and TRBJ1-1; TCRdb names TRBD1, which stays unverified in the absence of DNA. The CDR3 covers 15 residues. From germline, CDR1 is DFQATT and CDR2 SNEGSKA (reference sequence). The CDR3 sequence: CSALSGGGWNTEAFF.

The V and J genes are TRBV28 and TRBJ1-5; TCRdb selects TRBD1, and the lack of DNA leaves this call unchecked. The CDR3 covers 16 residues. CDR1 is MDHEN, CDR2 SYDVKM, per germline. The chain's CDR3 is CASRRWGLTSNQPQHF.

CDR3 sequence: CAIRSDRISTGELFF. The chain joins TRBV10-3 to TRBJ2-2; TCRdb selects TRBD1, and the lack of DNA leaves this call unchecked. CDR3 length: 15 residues. CDR1 and CDR2 (germline): ENHRY, SYGVKD.

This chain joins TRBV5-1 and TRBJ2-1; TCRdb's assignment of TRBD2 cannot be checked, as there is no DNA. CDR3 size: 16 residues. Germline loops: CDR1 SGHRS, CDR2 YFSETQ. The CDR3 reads CASSRIGGGNYNEQFF.

CDR3 loop: CASSLWRQGHTDTQYF. The chain carries TRBV28 and TRBJ2-3; no DNA is available, so the TRBD1 call from TCRdb remains unchecked. The CDR3 is 16 residues long. CDR1 is MDHEN, CDR2 SYDVKM, per germline.

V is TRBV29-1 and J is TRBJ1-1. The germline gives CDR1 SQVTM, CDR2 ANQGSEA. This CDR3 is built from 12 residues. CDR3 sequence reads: CSAGSVNTEAFF.

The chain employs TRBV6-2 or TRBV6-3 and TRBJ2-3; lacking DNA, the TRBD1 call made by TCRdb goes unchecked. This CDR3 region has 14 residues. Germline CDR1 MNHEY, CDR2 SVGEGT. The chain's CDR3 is CASRHAGLEDTQYF.

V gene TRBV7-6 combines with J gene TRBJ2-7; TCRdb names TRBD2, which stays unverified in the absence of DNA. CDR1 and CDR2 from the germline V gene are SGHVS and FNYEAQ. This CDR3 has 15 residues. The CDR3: CASSLLPGLEYEQYF.

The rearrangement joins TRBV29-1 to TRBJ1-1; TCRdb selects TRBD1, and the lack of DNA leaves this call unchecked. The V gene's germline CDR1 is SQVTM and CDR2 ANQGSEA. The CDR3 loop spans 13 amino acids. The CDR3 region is CSVAKGANTEAFF.

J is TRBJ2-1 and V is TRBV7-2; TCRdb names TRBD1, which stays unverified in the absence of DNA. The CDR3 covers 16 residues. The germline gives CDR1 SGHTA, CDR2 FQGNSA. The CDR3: CASSGWGGVSYNEQFF.